A single sample is the source of the 8 T cell receptor beta chains below, sequenced in a study of blood T cell repertoires in COVID-19. Repertoires were generated with immunoSEQ multiplex PCR, while TCRdb's copy carries only in-frame clones and drops some. The sample holds about 99,000 clones, roughly 90% seen once. Sequenced material: peripheral blood. The source of these receptors is a woman aged 55-70 years with acute or convalescent COVID-19.

V gene TRBV4-2 combines with J gene TRBJ1-3; D is undetermined. V was cut by 0 bases and J by 0 bases, with 9 bases left in between. Germline V gene data show CDR1 as LGHNA and CDR2 as YNFKEQ. The CDR3 is 16 amino acids. The CDR3 nucleotides read TGTGCCAGCAGCCAAGATCCGGCGGCCTCTGGAAACACCATATATTTT. Translated: CASSQDPAASGNTIYF.

This clone has more than one count but fewer than ten. This chain joins TRBV7-6 and TRBJ1-1, with TRBD1 matching 10 bases. V lost 4 bases and J lost 3; bases outside the gene matches: 8. The CDR3 is made up of 16 amino acids. Germline V gene lookup returns CDR1 SGHVS and CDR2 FNYEAQ. CDR3 DNA sequence: TGTGCCAGCAGCTCGTGGGACAGGGGTCGATACACTGAAGCTTTCTTT. Translation: CASSSWDRGRYTEAFF. The full variable domain, its missing parts supplied by reference TRBV7-6 and TRBJ1-1, is GAGVSQSPRYKVTKRGQDVALRCDPISGHVSLYWYRQALGQGPEFLTYFNYEAQQDKSGLPNDRFSAERPEGSISTLTIQRTEQRDSAMYRCASSSWDRGRYTEAFFGQGTRLTVV.

This chain joins TRBV18 and TRBJ2-3; 7 bases agree with TRBD2. This CDR3 is built from 14 residues. Trimming cost V 1 base and J 11 bases; bases outside gene matches: 9. The germline V gene has CDR1 KGHSH and CDR2 LQKENI. CDR3 sequence (DNA): TGTGCCAGCTCACCACTGGTTCGGCGGGAGCGGCAGTATTTT. Protein sequence: CASSPLVRRERQYF.

J is TRBJ2-3 and V is TRBV5-1; perhaps TRBD1 as D (5 bases). CDR3 size: 13 residues. The V end was cut by 0 bases, the J end by 5 bases, with 7 bases between. From germline, CDR1 is SGHRS and CDR2 YFSETQ. The CDR3 spells CASSLGQGDTQYF. The CDR3 coding sequence is TGCGCCAGCAGCTTGGGCCAGGGAGATACGCAGTATTTT.

The chain joins TRBV28 to TRBJ1-4, with TRBD1 matching over 7 bases. Germline V gene sequence: CDR1 MDHEN, CDR2 SYDVKM. J was trimmed by 7 bases and V by 6 bases; bases with no gene match: 20. CDR3 length: 18 residues. The CDR3, as DNA: TGTGCCAGCAGCAATCGTCCGGGACAGACTTCGCGGATTGAAAAACTGTTTTTT. Encoded protein: CASSNRPGQTSRIEKLFF.

J is TRBJ2-2 and V is TRBV23-1, with TRBD2 as a possible D gene (6 bases). TRBV23-1 is assigned to the ORF class and has an uncertain function. The V end lost 4 bases, the J end lost 6 bases, and 9 bases lay between the germline ends. The CDR3 consists of 13 residues. The CDR3 loop reads CASSLGGPGELFF. The DNA of the CDR3 is TGCGCCAGCAGTCTGGGAGGACCCGGGGAGCTGTTTTTT.

This chain links TRBV27 with TRBJ2-3; TRBD2 aligns across 7 bases. After removal of 6 bases from V and 4 bases from J, the junction contained 13 bases not matched to a gene. Germline V gene sequence: CDR1 MNHEY, CDR2 SMNVEV (reference sequence). The CDR3 has 16 amino acids. The CDR3 sequence is CASSLLAPTRADTQYF. CDR3 in DNA: TGTGCCAGCAGCCTACTAGCGCCAACTAGGGCAGATACGCAGTATTTT.

The genes are TRBV27 and TRBJ1-2; TRBD1 is a possible D gene (6 bases). Trimming shortened V by 3 bases and J by 1 base, and 9 bases separated the two germline ends. Germline CDR1 is MNHEY and CDR2 is SMNVEV (reference sequence). The CDR3 totals 14 residues. CDR3 loop: CASSFRGGNYGYTF. The CDR3 coding sequence is TGTGCCAGCAGTTTTAGAGGGGGTAACTATGGCTACACCTTC.